These 29 T cell receptor beta chains were all obtained from the same sample, sequenced in a study of T cell changes during pregnancy in multiple sclerosis. Generated by immunoSEQ multiplex PCR, the TCRdb table keeps only in-frame clones and is missing some. Of 90,000 to 100,000 clones listed, roughly 90% are singletons. The sample here was peripheral blood, taken in the first trimester of pregnancy. These receptor sequences come from a female donor with multiple sclerosis, enrolled in a pregnancy study.

The chain combines TRBV19 with TRBJ2-1, with 11 bases identical to TRBD2. The CDR3 is 15 amino acids. The germline gives CDR1 LNHDA, CDR2 SQIVND (reference sequence). After removal of 1 base from V and 9 bases from J, the junction contained 5 bases not matched to a gene. This CDR3 reads CASSIALAGVSEQFF. The CDR3 DNA reads as TGTGCCAGTAGTATAGCACTAGCGGGAGTTAGTGAGCAGTTCTTC. The full variable domain, its missing parts supplied by reference TRBV19 and TRBJ2-1, is DGGITQSPKYLFRKEGQNVTLSCEQNLNHDAMYWYRQDPGQGLRLIYYSQIVNDFQKGDIAEGYSVSREKKESFPLTVTSAQKNPTAFYLCASSIALAGVSEQFFGPGTRLTVL.

The chain is built from TRBV10-3 and TRBJ2-3, with 14 bases lining up with TRBD2. The junction had 7 bases not matched to a gene; V was cut back by 2 bases and J by 6 bases. Germline lookup yields CDR1 ENHRY and CDR2 SYGVKD. The CDR3 loop spans 17 amino acids. CDR3 DNA sequence: TGTGCCATCAGTGAGGGGACTAGCGGGGGTCGCAGGGATACGCAGTATTTT. This encodes CAISEGTSGGRRDTQYF.

This clone was detected once. This sequence joins TRBV27 and TRBJ1-2; TRBD1 matches at 10 bases. J lost 6 bases, V lost 6 bases, and 10 bases had no gene match. The germline V gene has CDR1 MNHEY and CDR2 SMNVEV (reference sequence). This CDR3 contains 15 residues. DNA for the CDR3: TGTGCCAGCAGCCGCCGGGACAGGGGTCTGGATGGCTACACCTTC. Its protein product is CASSRRDRGLDGYTF.

The chain joins TRBV6-5 to TRBJ2-3; 11 bases agree with TRBD2. The trim removed 8 bases at V and 6 bases at J, leaving 4 bases unmatched. CDR1 and CDR2 (germline): MNHEY, SVGAGI. CDR3 length: 13 amino acids. CDR3 protein: CASAASGRDTQYF. CDR3 sequence (DNA): TGTGCCAGCGCGGCTAGCGGGAGGGATACGCAGTATTTT.

The rearrangement uses TRBV7-2 and TRBJ2-3; D is unclear. The CDR3 totals 12 residues. Germline CDR1 is SGHTA and CDR2 is FQGNSA. V lost 5 bases and J lost 4, with 7 bases in between. CDR3 sequence reads: CASSPTPDTQYF. The DNA of the CDR3 is TGTGCCAGCAGCCCTACCCCAGATACGCAGTATTTT.

The gene calls are TRBV19 and TRBJ2-2; D perhaps matches TRBD2 (5 bases). CDR1 and CDR2 (germline): LNHDA, SQIVND (reference sequence). This CDR3 region has 16 residues. The ends were cut back, 4 bases at V and 0 bases at J, with 12 bases in the middle. CDR3 DNA sequence: TGTGCCAGTAGTAGGAAGACTACCTCGAACACCGGGGAGCTGTTTTTT. Protein: CASSRKTTSNTGELFF.

This clone was observed a single time. This sequence joins TRBV7-3 and TRBJ2-2; tentatively, D is TRBD2 (5 bases). Germline loops: CDR1 SGHTA, CDR2 FQGTGA. The CDR3 contains 16 residues. V was trimmed by 0 bases and J by 7 bases, leaving 15 bases between them. The CDR3 sequence is CASSLTGLLTDGELFF. DNA for the CDR3: TGTGCCAGCAGCTTAACCGGACTCCTTACAGACGGGGAGCTGTTTTTT.

The V gene is TRBV25-1, the J gene TRBJ2-3; 10 bases are a match to TRBD2. Germline V gene data show CDR1 as MGHDK and CDR2 as SYGVNS. With V trimmed by 5 bases and J by 5 bases, 10 bases remained unmatched. This CDR3 is 16 amino acids long. CDR3 amino acids: CASSLRIGLAEDTQYF. As DNA, the CDR3 is TGTGCCAGCAGTCTTCGAATAGGACTAGCGGAAGATACGCAGTATTTT.

V gene TRBV7-9 combines with J gene TRBJ2-1, with 7 bases lining up with TRBD2. Trimming removed 5 bases from V and 7 bases from J; junction bases left unmatched: 17. There are 17 residues in the CDR3. Looked up from germline, CDR1 is SEHNR and CDR2 is FQNEAQ (reference sequence). The CDR3 DNA reads as TGTGCCAGCAGCCCCCAACGGCACGGGAGGCCACTAAATGAGCAGTTCTTC. This encodes CASSPQRHGRPLNEQFF.

The chain employs TRBV6-6 and TRBJ1-1; D ambiguous. Germline V gives CDR1 MNHNY, CDR2 SVGAGI (reference sequence). Between the trimmed V and J ends, which lost 5 bases and 1 base, there was a span of 11 bases. The CDR3 contains 14 residues. The CDR3, as DNA: TGTGCCAGCAGTCACCCGGGGTCGAACACTGAAGCTTTCTTT. This translates into CASSHPGSNTEAFF.

The chain links TRBV2 to TRBJ1-1; weak D call: TRBD1 (6 bases). There are 14 residues in the CDR3. Germline V gives CDR1 SNHLY, CDR2 FYNNEI. V dropped 3 bases and J dropped 0 bases, with 8 bases sitting between them. CDR3 in amino acids: CASSEAGVNTEAFF. CDR3 sequence (DNA): TGTGCCAGCAGTGAGGCAGGGGTGAACACTGAAGCTTTCTTT.

For the CDR3, the DNA is TGTGCCAGCAGCTTTTCAGATCAGCCCCAGCATTTT. It encodes CASSFSDQPQHF. V usage is TRBV7-9 and J usage is TRBJ1-5; D remains ambiguous. V lost 3 bases and J lost 5, with 5 bases in between. There are 12 residues in the CDR3. CDR1 SEHNR and CDR2 FQNEAQ come from the germline V gene (reference sequence).

DNA of the CDR3: TGTGCCAGCACCGGGACCCTAGCGGGAGTTGACAATGAGCAGTTCTTC. Translating it yields CASTGTLAGVDNEQFF. The chain is built from TRBV5-6 and TRBJ2-1, with TRBD2 matching over 10 bases. Per germline, CDR1 SGHDT and CDR2 YYEEEE. With 6 bases clipped from V and 5 bases from J, the junction kept 11 bases outside the gene matches. The CDR3 spans 16 residues.

Points on this clone: The same CDR3 can be traced to other DNA sequences in this sample. The rearrangement links TRBV5-1 to TRBJ1-1; D is possibly TRBD1 (5 bases). Per the germline V gene, CDR1 is SGHRS and CDR2 is YFSETQ. The CDR3 is 14 residues long. Between the trimmed V and J ends, which lost 6 bases and 10 bases, there was a span of 22 bases. The chain's CDR3 is CASTPTAGLLAAFF. The CDR3 coding sequence is TGCGCCAGCACCCCGACGGCAGGGCTATTAGCAGCTTTCTTT.

As to this clone: Other DNA sequences of this sample code for an identical CDR3. The rearrangement uses TRBV27 and TRBJ2-7, with D perhaps TRBD1 (5 bases). The germline CDR1 and CDR2 sequences are MNHEY and SMNVEV (reference sequence). V was cut by 2 bases and J by 3 bases, with 8 bases left in between. This CDR3 comprises 13 residues. CDR3 region: CASSLQGSYEQYF. The CDR3 coding sequence is TGTGCCAGCAGTTTACAGGGAAGCTACGAGCAGTACTTC.

This rearrangement joins TRBV7-2 to TRBJ2-2, with 8 bases that match TRBD2. The germline gives CDR1 SGHTA, CDR2 FQGNSA. This CDR3 is 18 amino acids long. After removal of 2 bases from V and 1 base from J, the junction contained 9 bases not matched to a gene. The CDR3 sequence: CASSLSPRLAQNTGELFF. The CDR3 bases are TGTGCCAGCAGCTTATCCCCGCGACTAGCGCAGAACACCGGGGAGCTGTTTTTT.

The V and J genes are TRBV11-2 and TRBJ1-2; a weak D match, TRBD1 (6 bases). The CDR3 length is 17 residues. The germline CDR1 and CDR2 sequences are SGHAT and FQNNGV. V lost 8 bases and J lost 6, with 28 bases in between. The CDR3 loop is CASHSIVSVGRGDGYTF. The CDR3 nucleotides are TGTGCCAGCCACTCGATAGTATCCGTCGGCAGGGGTGATGGCTACACCTTC.

The chain recombines TRBV28 with TRBJ1-2, with 9 nucleotides matching TRBD1. This CDR3 has 13 amino acids. With V trimmed by 6 bases and J by 4 bases, 3 bases remained unmatched. The germline V gene encodes CDR1 MDHEN and CDR2 SYDVKM. CDR3 loop: CASRGTGIYGYTF. In DNA form, the CDR3 reads TGTGCCAGCAGGGGGACAGGGATCTATGGCTACACCTTC.

The rearrangement uses TRBV28 and TRBJ1-1, with TRBD1 as a possible D gene (6 bases). Germline V lookup: CDR1 MDHEN, CDR2 SYDVKM. This CDR3 has 16 amino acids. V dropped 4 bases and J dropped 4 bases, with 19 bases sitting between them. CDR3 nucleotide sequence: TGTGCCAGCAGTTCCGCTAGCATTGGACAGAGCACTGAAGCTTTCTTT. It specifies CASSSASIGQSTEAFF.

The chain combines TRBV28 with TRBJ2-7, with D unclear. Germline V gene data show CDR1 as MDHEN and CDR2 as SYDVKM. The ends were cut back, 3 bases at V and 2 bases at J, with 8 bases in the middle. The CDR3 loop spans 13 amino acids. CDR3 residues: CASSFVGAYEQYF. The CDR3 bases are TGTGCCAGCAGTTTCGTCGGTGCCTACGAGCAGTACTTC.

The rearrangement joins TRBV6-1 to TRBJ1-3; D not certain. This CDR3 has 13 amino acids. V dropped 4 bases and J dropped 0 bases, with 4 bases sitting between them. The germline V gene encodes CDR1 MNHNS and CDR2 SASEGT. In DNA form, the CDR3 reads TGTGCCAGCAGTGGAGACTCTGGAAACACCATATATTTT. Amino acid sequence: CASSGDSGNTIYF.

This clone was seen a single time. V gene TRBV25-1 combines with J gene TRBJ2-2; D uncertain. This CDR3 spans 14 amino acids. CDR1 is MGHDK, CDR2 SYGVNS, per germline. Trimming shortened V by 6 bases and J by 2 bases, and 10 bases separated the two germline ends. The CDR3 here is CASSARINTGELFF. The CDR3 region has the DNA TGTGCCAGCAGCGCTAGAATAAACACCGGGGAGCTGTTTTTT.

This chain links TRBV27 with TRBJ2-1; D possibly corresponds to TRBD1 (6 bases). V lost 6 bases to trimming and J lost 5 bases, with 11 bases between them. Germline CDR1 and CDR2: MNHEY and SMNVEV (reference sequence). The CDR3 spans 13 residues. Written as DNA, the CDR3 is TGTGCCAGCAGAATACAGGGCCACAATGAGCAGTTCTTC. It encodes CASRIQGHNEQFF.

The chain joins TRBV11-1 to TRBJ2-7; the match to TRBD2 covers 7 bases. V was pared by 5 bases and J by 3 bases, with 4 bases of the junction left unmatched. The CDR3 contains 13 residues. CDR1 and CDR2 from the germline V gene are SGHAT and FQDESV (reference sequence). The CDR3 DNA reads TGTGCCAGCAGCCCTAGCGGTTTCTACGAGCAGTACTTC. This encodes CASSPSGFYEQYF.

V usage is TRBV5-1 and J usage is TRBJ2-1; 11 bases are shared with TRBD2. The CDR3 extends over 19 amino acids. Germline-derived CDR1 and CDR2 are SGHRS and YFSETQ. V was clipped by 7 bases and J by 0 bases; unmatched bases: 15. The DNA for the CDR3 is TGCGCCAGCGCTCGGTTGGCTAGCGGGAGGACAAGCTCCTACAATGAGCAGTTCTTC. Translation gives CASARLASGRTSSYNEQFF.

This chain connects TRBV27 to TRBJ2-1, with 8 nucleotides matching TRBD1. The J segment lost 2 bases and the V segment lost 5 bases, leaving 2 bases of the junction unmatched. Germline CDR1 reads MNHEY; CDR2 reads SMNVEV (reference sequence). The CDR3 covers 14 residues. DNA of the CDR3: TGTGCCAGCAGTGACAGGGGCCCCTACAATGAGCAGTTCTTC. Its protein product is CASSDRGPYNEQFF.

The chain has TRBV2 and TRBJ2-7, with no clear D. V was clipped by 6 bases and J by 3 bases, with 3 bases between them. From germline, CDR1 is SNHLY and CDR2 FYNNEI. This CDR3 region has 10 residues. CDR3 protein: CASRSYEQYF. CDR3 coding DNA: TGTGCCAGCAGGAGCTACGAGCAGTACTTC.

This clone was seen just once. V is TRBV29-1 and J is TRBJ2-1; D remains ambiguous. Germline V lookup: CDR1 SQVTM, CDR2 ANQGSEA. This CDR3 comprises 12 residues. Trimming took 1 base from V and 6 from J, leaving 7 bases between them. This CDR3 reads CSVEGQRNEQFF. The CDR3 DNA sequence: TGCAGCGTTGAAGGTCAGCGCAATGAGCAGTTCTTC.

The chain uses TRBV14 and TRBJ2-1; D is ambiguous. The V and J ends lost 1 base and 10 bases respectively, with 8 bases between them. The CDR3 loop spans 12 amino acids. Germline V gives CDR1 SGHDN, CDR2 FVKESK. CDR3 loop: CASSQGAAEQFF. The CDR3 DNA sequence: TGTGCCAGCAGCCAAGGGGCAGCAGAGCAGTTCTTC. Full variable domain (outside the CDR3, taken from reference TRBV14 and TRBJ2-1): EAGVTQFPSHSVIEKGQTVTLRCDPISGHDNLYWYRRVMGKEIKFLLHFVKESKQDESGMPNNRFLAERTGGTYSTLKVQPAELEDSGVYFCASSQGAAEQFFGPGTRLTVL.